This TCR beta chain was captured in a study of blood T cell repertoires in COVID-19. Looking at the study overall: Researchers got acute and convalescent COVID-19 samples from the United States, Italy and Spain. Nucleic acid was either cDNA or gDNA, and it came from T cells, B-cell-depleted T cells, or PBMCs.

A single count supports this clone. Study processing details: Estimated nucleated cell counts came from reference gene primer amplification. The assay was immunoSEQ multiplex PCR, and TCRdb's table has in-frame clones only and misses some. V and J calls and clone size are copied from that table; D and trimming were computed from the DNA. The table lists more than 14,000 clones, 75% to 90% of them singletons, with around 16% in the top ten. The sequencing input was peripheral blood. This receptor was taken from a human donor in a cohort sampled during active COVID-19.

CDR3 sequence (DNA): TGTGCCAGCAGCCTGAAGACTAGCGGGTACTACGAGCAGTACTTC. It translates to CASSLKTSGYYEQYF. The chain combines TRBV7-8 with TRBJ2-7, with 10 bases matching TRBD2. V lost 5 bases, J lost 3 bases, and 7 bases stayed unmatched. CDR3 length: 15 amino acids. The germline gives CDR1 SGHVS, CDR2 FQNEAQ. Supplemented by reference TRBV7-8 and TRBJ2-7, the full variable domain reads GAGVSQSPRYKVAKRGQDVALRCDPISGHVSLFWYQQALGQGPEFLTYFQNEAQLDKSGLPSDRFFAERPEGSVSTLKIQRTQQEDSAVYLCASSLKTSGYYEQYFGPGTRLTVT.